This T cell receptor (beta chain) originates from a study of CD8 T cells in ankylosing spondylitis. Findings and caveats of the study: Roughly eight highly homologous variants made up a TCR beta motif that seemed to typify ankylosing spondylitis blood. Before this, some motif variants had been reported in reactive arthritis synovial fluid and blood. It was reported that disease-linked clones were significantly enriched in matched ankylosing spondylitis synovial fluid.

TCR beta libraries were made by quantitative 5'-RACE with molecular barcodes. TCRdb re-analysed the 5' RACE reads in MiXCR, keeping a single row per CDR3 protein. The profile covers around 440,000 distinct CDR3 sequences, with 17% appearing a single time and just over 1% taken by the ten largest. The germline V gene encodes CDR1 SGHVS and CDR2 FQNEAQ. The CDR3 is made up of 12 amino acids. With 5 bases removed from V and 4 bases from J, the gap between germline ends came to 8 bases. To note about this clonotype: Antigen specificity is unknown.

The source of this sequence is a male donor with ankylosing spondylitis. This chain joins TRBV7-8 and TRBJ1-2; D is unresolved. The material sequenced was blood, either unsorted or a sorted T cell fraction (not recorded which). The CDR3 DNA sequence: TGTGCCAGCAGCGGCGGCAGCTATGGCTACACCTTC. Its translation: CASSGGSYGYTF.